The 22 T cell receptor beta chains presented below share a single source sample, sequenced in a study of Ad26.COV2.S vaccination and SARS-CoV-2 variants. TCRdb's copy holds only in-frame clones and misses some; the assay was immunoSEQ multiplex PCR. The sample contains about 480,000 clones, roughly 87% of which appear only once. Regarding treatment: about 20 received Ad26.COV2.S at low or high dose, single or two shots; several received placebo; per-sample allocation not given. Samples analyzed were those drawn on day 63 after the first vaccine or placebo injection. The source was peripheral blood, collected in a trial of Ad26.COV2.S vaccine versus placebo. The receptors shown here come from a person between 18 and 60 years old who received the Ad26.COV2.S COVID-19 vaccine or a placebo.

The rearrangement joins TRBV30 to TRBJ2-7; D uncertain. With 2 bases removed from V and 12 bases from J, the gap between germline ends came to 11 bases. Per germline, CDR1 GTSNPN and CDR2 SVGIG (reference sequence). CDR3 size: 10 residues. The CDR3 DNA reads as TGTGCCTGGAGTCGGAGCCTACTGTACTTC. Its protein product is CAWSRSLLYF.

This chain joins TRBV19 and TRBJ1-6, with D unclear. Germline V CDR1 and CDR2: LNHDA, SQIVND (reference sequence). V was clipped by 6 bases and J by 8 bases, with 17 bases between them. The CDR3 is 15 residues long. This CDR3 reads CASREMSSGDSPLHF. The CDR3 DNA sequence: TGTGCCAGTAGGGAGATGTCCTCCGGCGATTCACCCCTCCACTTT. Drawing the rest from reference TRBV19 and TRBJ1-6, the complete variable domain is DGGITQSPKYLFRKEGQNVTLSCEQNLNHDAMYWYRQDPGQGLRLIYYSQIVNDFQKGDIAEGYSVSREKKESFPLTVTSAQKNPTAFYLCASREMSSGDSPLHFGNGTRLTVT.

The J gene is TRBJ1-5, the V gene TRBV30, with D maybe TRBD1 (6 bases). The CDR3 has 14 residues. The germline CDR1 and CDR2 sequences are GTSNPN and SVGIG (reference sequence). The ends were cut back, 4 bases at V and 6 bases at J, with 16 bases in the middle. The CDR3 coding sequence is TGTGCCTGGACCCCCGGGGGGGGCGGTCAGCCCCAGCATTTT. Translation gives CAWTPGGGGQPQHF.

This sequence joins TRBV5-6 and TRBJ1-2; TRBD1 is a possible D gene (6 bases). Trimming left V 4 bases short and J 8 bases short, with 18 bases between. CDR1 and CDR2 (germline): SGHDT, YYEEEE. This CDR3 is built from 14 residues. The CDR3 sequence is CASSPPRGTSGYTF. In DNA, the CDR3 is TGTGCCAGCAGCCCCCCACGGGGGACAAGCGGCTACACCTTC.

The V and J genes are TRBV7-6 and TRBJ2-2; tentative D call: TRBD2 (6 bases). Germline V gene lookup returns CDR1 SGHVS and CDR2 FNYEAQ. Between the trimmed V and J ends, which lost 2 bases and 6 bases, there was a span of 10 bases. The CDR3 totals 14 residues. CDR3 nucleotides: TGTGCCAGCAGCTTACAGACTAGACCCGGGGAGCTGTTTTTT. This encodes CASSLQTRPGELFF.

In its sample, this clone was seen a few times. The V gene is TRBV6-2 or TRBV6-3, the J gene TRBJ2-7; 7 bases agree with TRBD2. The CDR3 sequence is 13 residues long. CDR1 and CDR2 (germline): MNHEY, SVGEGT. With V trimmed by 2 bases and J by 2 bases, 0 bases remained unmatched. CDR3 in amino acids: CASSYLAAYEQYF. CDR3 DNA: TGTGCCAGCAGTTACCTAGCGGCCTACGAGCAGTACTTC.

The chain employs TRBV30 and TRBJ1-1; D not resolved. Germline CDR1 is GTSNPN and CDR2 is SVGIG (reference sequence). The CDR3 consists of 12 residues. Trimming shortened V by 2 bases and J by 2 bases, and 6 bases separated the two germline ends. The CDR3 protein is CAWSPLNTEAFF. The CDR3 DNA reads TGTGCCTGGAGTCCCCTAAACACTGAAGCTTTCTTT.

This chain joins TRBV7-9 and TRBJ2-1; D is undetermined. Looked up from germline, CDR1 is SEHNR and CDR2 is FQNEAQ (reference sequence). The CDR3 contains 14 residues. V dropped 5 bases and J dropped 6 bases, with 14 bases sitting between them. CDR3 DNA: TGTGCCAGCAGCCCCTCCCTTTGGGGCAATGAGCAGTTCTTC. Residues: CASSPSLWGNEQFF.

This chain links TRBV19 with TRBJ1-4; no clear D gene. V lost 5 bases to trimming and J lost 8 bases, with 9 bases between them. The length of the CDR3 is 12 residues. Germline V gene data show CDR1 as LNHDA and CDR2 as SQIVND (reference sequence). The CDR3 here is CASSEGLEKLFF. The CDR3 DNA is TGTGCCAGTAGTGAGGGTCTCGAAAAACTGTTTTTT.

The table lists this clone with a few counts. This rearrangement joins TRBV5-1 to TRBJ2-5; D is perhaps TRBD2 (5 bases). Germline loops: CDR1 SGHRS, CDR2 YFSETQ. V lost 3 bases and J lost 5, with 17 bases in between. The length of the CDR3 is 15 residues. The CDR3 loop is CASSSPGLPGETQYF. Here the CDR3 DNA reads TGCGCCAGCAGCTCCCCGGGCCTCCCGGGGGAGACCCAGTACTTC.

The CDR3 protein is CASSVAGGGSYEQYF. The CDR3 nucleotides are TGCGCCAGCAGCGTAGCGGGGGGTGGCTCCTACGAGCAGTACTTC. The genes are TRBV5-1 and TRBJ2-7, with 10 positions matching TRBD2. Looked up from germline, CDR1 is SGHRS and CDR2 is YFSETQ. The CDR3 consists of 15 residues. Germline trimming cut 4 bases from V and 0 bases from J; bases unmatched to any gene: 4. The entire variable domain, with the rest obtained from reference TRBV5-1 and TRBJ2-7, is as follows: KAGVTQTPRYLIKTRGQQVTLSCSPISGHRSVSWYQQTPGQGLQFLFEYFSETQRNKGNFPGRFSGRQFSNSRSEMNVSTLELGDSALYLCASSVAGGGSYEQYFGPGTRLTVT.

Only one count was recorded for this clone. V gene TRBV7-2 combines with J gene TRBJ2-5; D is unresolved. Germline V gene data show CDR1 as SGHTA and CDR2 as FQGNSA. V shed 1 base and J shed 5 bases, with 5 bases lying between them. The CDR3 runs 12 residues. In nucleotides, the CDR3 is TGTGCCAGCAGCTTAGACGGGGAGACCCAGTACTTC. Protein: CASSLDGETQYF.

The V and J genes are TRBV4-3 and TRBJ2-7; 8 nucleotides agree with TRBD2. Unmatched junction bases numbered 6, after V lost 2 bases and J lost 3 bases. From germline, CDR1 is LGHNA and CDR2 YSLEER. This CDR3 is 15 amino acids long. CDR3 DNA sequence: TGCGCCAGCAGCCAATCCCGGGAGGGAGTCTACGAGCAGTACTTC. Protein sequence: CASSQSREGVYEQYF.

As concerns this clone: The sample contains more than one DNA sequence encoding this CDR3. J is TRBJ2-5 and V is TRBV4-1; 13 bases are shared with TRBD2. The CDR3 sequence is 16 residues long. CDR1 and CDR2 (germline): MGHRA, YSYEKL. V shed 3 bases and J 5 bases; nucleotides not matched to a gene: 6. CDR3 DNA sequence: TGCGCCAGCAGCCATCCTGGACTAGCGGGAGAGGAGACCCAGTACTTC. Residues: CASSHPGLAGEETQYF.

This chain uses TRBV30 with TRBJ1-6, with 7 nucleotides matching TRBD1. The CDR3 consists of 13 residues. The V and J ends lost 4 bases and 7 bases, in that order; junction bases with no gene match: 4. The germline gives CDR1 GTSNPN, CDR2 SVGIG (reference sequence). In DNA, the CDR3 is TGTGCCTGGATACAGGGGAGAAATTCACCCCTCCACTTT. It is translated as CAWIQGRNSPLHF. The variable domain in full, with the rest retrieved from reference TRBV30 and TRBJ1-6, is SQTIHQWPATLVQPVGSPLSLECTVEGTSNPNLYWYRQAAGRGLQLLFYSVGIGQISSEVPQNLSASRPQDRQFILSSKKLLLSDSGFYLCAWIQGRNSPLHFGNGTRLTVT.

The CDR3 reads CASSQGYQETQYF. CDR3 nucleotide sequence: TGTGCCAGCAGCCAAGGGTACCAAGAGACCCAGTACTTC. The rearrangement joins TRBV7-3 to TRBJ2-5; D unclear. V lost 5 bases and J lost 0, with 7 bases in between. The CDR3 is 13 residues long. Germline V CDR1 and CDR2: SGHTA, FQGTGA.

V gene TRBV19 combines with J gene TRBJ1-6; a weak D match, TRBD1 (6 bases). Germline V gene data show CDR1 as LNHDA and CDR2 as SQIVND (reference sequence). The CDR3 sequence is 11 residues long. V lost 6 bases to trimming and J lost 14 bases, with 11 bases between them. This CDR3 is CASRFGGSLHF. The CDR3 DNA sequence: TGTGCCAGTAGATTCGGGGGCTCCCTCCACTTT.

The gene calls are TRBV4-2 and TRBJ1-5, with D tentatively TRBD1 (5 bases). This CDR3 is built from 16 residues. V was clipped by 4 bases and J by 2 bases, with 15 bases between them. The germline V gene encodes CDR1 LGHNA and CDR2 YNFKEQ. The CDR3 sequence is CASSPLFQGGNQPQHF. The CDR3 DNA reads TGTGCCAGCAGCCCCCTTTTCCAGGGAGGCAATCAGCCCCAGCATTTT.

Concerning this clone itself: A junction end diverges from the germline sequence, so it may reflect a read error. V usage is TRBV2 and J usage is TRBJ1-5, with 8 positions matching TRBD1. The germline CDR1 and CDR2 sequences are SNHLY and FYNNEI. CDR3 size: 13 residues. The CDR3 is CASSSTSLTGGDF. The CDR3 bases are TGTGCCAGCAGCAGCACTTCCCTTACAGGGGGGGATTTT.

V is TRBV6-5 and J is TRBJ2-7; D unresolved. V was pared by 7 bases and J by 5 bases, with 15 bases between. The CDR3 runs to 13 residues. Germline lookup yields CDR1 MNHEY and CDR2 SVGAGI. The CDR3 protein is CASMKGGVNEQYF. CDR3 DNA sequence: TGTGCCAGCATGAAGGGTGGAGTGAACGAGCAGTACTTC.

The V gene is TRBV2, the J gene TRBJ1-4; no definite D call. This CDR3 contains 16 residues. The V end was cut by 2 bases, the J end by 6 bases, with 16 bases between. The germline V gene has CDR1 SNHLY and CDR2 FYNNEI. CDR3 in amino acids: CASSEFFRKKDEKLFF. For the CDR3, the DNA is TGTGCCAGCAGTGAATTTTTCAGGAAGAAGGATGAAAAACTGTTTTTT.

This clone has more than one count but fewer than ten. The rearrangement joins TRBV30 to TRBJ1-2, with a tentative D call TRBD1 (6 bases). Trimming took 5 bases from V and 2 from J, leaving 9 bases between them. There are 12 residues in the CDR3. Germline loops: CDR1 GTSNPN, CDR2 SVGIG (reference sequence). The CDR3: CAWGQINYGYTF. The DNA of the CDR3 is TGTGCCTGGGGACAGATCAACTATGGCTACACCTTC.